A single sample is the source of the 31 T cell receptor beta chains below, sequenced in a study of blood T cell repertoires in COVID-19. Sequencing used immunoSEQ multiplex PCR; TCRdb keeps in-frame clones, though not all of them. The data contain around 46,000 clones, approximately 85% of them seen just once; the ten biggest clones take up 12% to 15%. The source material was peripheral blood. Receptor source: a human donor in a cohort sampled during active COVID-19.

CDR3 protein: CASSIRGGAPDTQYF. Written as DNA, the CDR3 is TGTGCCAGCAGCATCCGCGGGGGGGCCCCAGATACGCAGTATTTT. This chain uses TRBV9 with TRBJ2-3; TRBD2 matches 9 bases. Germline V gene sequence: CDR1 SGDLS, CDR2 YYNGEE. V shed 4 bases, J shed 4 bases, and the junction held 7 bases outside the gene matches. CDR3 length: 15 residues.

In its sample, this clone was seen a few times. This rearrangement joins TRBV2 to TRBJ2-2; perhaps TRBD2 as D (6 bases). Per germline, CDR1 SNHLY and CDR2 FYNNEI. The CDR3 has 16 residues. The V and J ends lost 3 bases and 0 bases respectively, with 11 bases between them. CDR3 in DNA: TGTGCCAGCAGTGATCCCCCGGGAGCGAACACCGGGGAGCTGTTTTTT. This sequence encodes CASSDPPGANTGELFF.

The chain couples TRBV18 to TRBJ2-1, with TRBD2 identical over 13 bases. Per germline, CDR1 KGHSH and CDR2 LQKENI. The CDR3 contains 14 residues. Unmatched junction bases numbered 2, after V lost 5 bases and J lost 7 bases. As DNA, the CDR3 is TGTGCCAGCTCAAGGACTAGCGGGGGAAATGAGCAGTTCTTC. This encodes CASSRTSGGNEQFF.

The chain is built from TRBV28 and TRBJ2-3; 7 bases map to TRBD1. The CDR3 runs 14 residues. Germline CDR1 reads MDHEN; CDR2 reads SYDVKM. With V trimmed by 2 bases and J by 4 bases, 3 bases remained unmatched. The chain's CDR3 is CASSLAQGADTQYF. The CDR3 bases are TGTGCCAGCAGTTTAGCCCAGGGGGCAGATACGCAGTATTTT.

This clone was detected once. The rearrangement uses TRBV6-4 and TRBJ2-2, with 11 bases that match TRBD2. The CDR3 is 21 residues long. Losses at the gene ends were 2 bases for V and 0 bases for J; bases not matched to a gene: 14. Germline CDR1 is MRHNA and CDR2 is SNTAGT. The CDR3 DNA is TGTGCCAGCAGTGACAAACCTACACTAGCGGGGGCCTCAACGAACACCGGGGAGCTGTTTTTT. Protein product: CASSDKPTLAGASTNTGELFF.

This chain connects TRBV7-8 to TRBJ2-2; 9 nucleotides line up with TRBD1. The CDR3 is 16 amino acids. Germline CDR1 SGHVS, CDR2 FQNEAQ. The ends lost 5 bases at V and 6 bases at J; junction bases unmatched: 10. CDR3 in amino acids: CASSQRQQGASGELFF. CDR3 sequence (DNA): TGTGCCAGCAGCCAGAGGCAACAGGGGGCGTCCGGGGAGCTGTTTTTT.

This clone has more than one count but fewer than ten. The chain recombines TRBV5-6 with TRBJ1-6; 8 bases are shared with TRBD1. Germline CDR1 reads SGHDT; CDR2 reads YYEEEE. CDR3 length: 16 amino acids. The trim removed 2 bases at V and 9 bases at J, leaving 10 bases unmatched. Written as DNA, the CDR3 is TGTGCCAGCAGCTTAGGCGGCAGGGGGCCGGGTTCACCCCTCCACTTT. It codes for CASSLGGRGPGSPLHF.

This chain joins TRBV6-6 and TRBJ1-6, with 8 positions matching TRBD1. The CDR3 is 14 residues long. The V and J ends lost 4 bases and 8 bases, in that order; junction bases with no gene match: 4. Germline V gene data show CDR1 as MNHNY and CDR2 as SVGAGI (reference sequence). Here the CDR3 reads CASSSYRGYSPLHF. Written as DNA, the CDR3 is TGTGCCAGCAGTTCATACAGGGGGTATTCACCCCTCCACTTT.

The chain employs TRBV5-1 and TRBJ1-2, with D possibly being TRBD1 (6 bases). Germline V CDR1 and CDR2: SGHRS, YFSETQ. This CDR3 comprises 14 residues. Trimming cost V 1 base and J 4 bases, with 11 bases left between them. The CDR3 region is CASSLNTGPYGYTF. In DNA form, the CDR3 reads TGCGCCAGCAGCTTGAATACAGGGCCCTATGGCTACACCTTC.

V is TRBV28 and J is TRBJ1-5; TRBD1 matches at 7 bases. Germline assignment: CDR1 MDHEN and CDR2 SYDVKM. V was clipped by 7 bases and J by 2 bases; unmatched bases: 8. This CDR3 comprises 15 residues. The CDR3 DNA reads TGTGCCAGCATAGGGGGGACAGTGGGCAATCAGCCCCAGCATTTT. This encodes CASIGGTVGNQPQHF.

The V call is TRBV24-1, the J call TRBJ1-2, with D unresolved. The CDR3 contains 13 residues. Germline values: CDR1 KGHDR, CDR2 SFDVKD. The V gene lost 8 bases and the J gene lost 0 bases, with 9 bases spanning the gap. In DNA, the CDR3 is TGTGCCACCAACGGTTCGCCTAACTATGGCTACACCTTC. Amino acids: CATNGSPNYGYTF.

The DNA of the CDR3 is TGTGCCAGCAGCGTAGGCTCTGAGACCGGGGAGCTGTTTTTT. Translated: CASSVGSETGELFF. This chain connects TRBV9 to TRBJ2-2, with D unclear. Germline values: CDR1 SGDLS, CDR2 YYNGEE. Trimming left V 0 bases short and J 5 bases short, with 8 bases between. This CDR3 has 14 amino acids.

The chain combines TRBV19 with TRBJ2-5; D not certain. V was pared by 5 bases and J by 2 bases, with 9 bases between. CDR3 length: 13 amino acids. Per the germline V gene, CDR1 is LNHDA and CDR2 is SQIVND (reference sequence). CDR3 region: CASSPPSQETQYF. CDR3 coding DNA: TGTGCCAGTAGTCCCCCCTCGCAAGAGACCCAGTACTTC. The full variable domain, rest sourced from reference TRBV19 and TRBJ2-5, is DGGITQSPKYLFRKEGQNVTLSCEQNLNHDAMYWYRQDPGQGLRLIYYSQIVNDFQKGDIAEGYSVSREKKESFPLTVTSAQKNPTAFYLCASSPPSQETQYFGPGTRLLVL.

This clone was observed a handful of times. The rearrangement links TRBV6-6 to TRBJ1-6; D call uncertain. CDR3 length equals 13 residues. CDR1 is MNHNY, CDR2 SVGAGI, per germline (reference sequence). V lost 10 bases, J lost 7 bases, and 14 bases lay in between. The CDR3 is CATVPLENSPLHF. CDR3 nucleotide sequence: TGTGCCACCGTCCCCCTAGAGAATTCACCCCTCCACTTT.

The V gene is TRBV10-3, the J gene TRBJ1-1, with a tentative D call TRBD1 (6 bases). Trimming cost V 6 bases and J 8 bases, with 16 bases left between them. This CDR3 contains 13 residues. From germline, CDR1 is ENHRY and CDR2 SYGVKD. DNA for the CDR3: TGTGCCATCAGCACCGAACAGGGATTAGAAGCTTTCTTT. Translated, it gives CAISTEQGLEAFF.

CDR3 nucleotides: TGTGCCAGCAGCCGGCGGACAGGGGAATTGGATGGCTACACCTTC. Its translation is CASSRRTGELDGYTF. V usage is TRBV3-1 (or the pseudogene TRBV3-2) and J usage is TRBJ1-2, with 9 bases identical to TRBD1. CDR1 is LGHDT and CDR2 is YNNKEL in the germline V gene (reference sequence). Trimming cost V 4 bases and J 6 bases; bases outside gene matches: 9. The CDR3 contains 15 residues.

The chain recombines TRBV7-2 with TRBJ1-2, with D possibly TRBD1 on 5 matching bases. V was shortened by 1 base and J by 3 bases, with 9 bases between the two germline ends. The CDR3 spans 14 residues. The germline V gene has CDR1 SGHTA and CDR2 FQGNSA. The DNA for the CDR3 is TGTGCCAGCAGCTTAGTGGGCAGGGACTATGGCTACACCTTC. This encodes CASSLVGRDYGYTF.

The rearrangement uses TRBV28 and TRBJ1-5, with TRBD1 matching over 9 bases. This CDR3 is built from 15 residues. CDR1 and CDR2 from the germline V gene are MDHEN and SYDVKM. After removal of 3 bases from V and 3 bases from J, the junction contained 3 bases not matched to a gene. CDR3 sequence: CASSLGDRDNQPQHF. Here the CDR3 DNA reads TGTGCCAGCAGTTTGGGGGACAGGGACAATCAGCCCCAGCATTTT.

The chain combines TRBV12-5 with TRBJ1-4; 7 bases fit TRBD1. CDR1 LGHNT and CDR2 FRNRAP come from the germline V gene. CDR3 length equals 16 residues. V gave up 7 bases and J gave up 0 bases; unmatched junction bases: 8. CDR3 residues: CASAGQNQATNEKLFF. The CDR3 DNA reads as TGTGCTAGTGCGGGACAGAACCAGGCAACTAATGAAAAACTGTTTTTT.

Written as DNA, the CDR3 is TGCAGTGCTAGTAAGCCAGGCGCAACCTACGAGCAGTACTTC. Its translation is CSASKPGATYEQYF. The chain has TRBV20-1 and TRBJ2-7; unclear D gene. Germline CDR1 is DFQATT and CDR2 is SNEGSKA (reference sequence). The V end was cut by 3 bases, the J end by 2 bases, with 14 bases between. The length of the CDR3 is 14 residues.

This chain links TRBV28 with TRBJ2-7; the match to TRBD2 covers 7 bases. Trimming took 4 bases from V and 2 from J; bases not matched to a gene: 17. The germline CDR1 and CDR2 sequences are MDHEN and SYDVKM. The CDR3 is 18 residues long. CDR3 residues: CASSSWTRMVGLPYEQYF. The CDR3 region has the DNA TGTGCCAGCAGTTCCTGGACTAGAATGGTTGGTCTTCCCTACGAGCAGTACTTC.

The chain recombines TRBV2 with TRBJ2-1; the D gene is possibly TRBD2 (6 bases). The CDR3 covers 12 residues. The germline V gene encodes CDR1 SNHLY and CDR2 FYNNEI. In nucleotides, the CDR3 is TGTGGGGGCCGGAGGGCCTACAATGAGCAGTTCTTC. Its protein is CGGRRAYNEQFF.

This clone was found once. CDR3 region: CASSRHGQGRINEQYF. Here the CDR3 DNA reads TGTGCCAGCAGCCGACATGGACAGGGAAGGATAAACGAGCAGTACTTC. J is TRBJ2-7 and V is TRBV3-1 (or the pseudogene TRBV3-2), with 8 bases matching TRBD1. Germline trimming cut 4 bases from V and 5 bases from J; bases unmatched to any gene: 13. From germline, CDR1 is LGHDT and CDR2 YNNKEL (reference sequence). The CDR3 extends over 16 amino acids.

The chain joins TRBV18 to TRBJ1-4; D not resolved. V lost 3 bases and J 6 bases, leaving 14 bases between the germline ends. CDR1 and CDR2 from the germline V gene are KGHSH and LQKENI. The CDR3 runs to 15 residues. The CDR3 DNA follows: TGTGCCAGCTCACCCAACGAGGGTTTACATGAAAAACTGTTTTTT. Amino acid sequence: CASSPNEGLHEKLFF.

CDR3 DNA sequence: TGTGCCAGCAGCCAAGGGACTAGCGGGGGTGCTTACAATGAGCAGTTCTTC. It is translated as CASSQGTSGGAYNEQFF. The rearrangement uses TRBV3-1 (or the pseudogene TRBV3-2) and TRBJ2-1, with 13 bases matching TRBD2. Germline V gives CDR1 LGHDT, CDR2 YNNKEL (reference sequence). V was pared by 1 base and J by 4 bases, with 4 bases of the junction left unmatched. CDR3 length equals 17 residues.

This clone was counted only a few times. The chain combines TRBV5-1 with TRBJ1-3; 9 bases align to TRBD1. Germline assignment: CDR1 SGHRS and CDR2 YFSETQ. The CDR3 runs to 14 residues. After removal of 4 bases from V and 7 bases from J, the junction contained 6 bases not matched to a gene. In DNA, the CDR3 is TGCGCCAGCAGCGAGTGGACAGGGGCGAACACCATATATTTT. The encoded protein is CASSEWTGANTIYF.

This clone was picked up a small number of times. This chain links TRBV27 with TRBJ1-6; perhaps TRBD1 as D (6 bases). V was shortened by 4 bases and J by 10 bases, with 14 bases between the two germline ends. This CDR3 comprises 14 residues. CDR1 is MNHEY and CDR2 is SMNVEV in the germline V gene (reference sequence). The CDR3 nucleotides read TGTGCCAGCAGTTCACGGGAGGGGGGCTCACCCCTCCACTTT. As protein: CASSSREGGSPLHF.

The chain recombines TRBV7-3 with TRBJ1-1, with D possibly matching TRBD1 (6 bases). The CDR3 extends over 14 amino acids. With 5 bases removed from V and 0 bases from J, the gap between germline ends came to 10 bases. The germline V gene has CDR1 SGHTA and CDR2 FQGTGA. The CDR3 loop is CASSQTGVNTEAFF. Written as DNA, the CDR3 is TGTGCCAGCAGCCAGACAGGAGTGAACACTGAAGCTTTCTTT.

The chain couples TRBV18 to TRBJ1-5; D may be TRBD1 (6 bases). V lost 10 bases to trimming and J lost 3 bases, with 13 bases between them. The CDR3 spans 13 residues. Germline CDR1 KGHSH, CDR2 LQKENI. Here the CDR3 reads CATARQDNQPQHF. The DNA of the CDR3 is TGTGCCACCGCGCGACAGGACAATCAGCCCCAGCATTTT.

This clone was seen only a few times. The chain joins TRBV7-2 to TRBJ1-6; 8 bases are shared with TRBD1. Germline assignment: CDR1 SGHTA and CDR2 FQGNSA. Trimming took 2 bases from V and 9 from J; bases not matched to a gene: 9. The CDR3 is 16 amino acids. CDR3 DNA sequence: TGTGCCAGCAGCTTAACAGGGGGTCCCTTTGGTTCACCCCTCCACTTT. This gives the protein CASSLTGGPFGSPLHF.

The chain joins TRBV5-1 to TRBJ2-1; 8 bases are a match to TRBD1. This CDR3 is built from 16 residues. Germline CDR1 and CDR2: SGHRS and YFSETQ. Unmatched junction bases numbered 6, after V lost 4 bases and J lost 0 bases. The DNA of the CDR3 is TGCGCCAGCAGCCCTACAACAGGGGGCTCCTACAATGAGCAGTTCTTC. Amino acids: CASSPTTGGSYNEQFF.